The 24 T cell receptor beta chains below all came from one sample that was sequenced in a study of blood T cell repertoires in COVID-19. The method was immunoSEQ multiplex PCR; TCRdb's version includes in-frame clones alone and lacks a portion of them. The sample includes 400,000 to 450,000 clones, over 75% of them seen just once. The source material was peripheral blood. These receptors originate from a woman in her forties with COVID-19, enrolled during active disease.

The chain carries TRBV25-1 and TRBJ1-4; D unresolved. The CDR3 loop spans 14 amino acids. The V gene's germline CDR1 is MGHDK and CDR2 SYGVNS. Trimming took off 10 bases at V and 8 bases at J, with 20 bases between the two ends. The CDR3 nucleotides read TGTGCCACCCAACTAGGGCCTAATACCGAAAAACTGTTTTTT. Translation gives CATQLGPNTEKLFF.

On this clone: Within the sample, other DNA sequences also encode this same CDR3. V is TRBV5-1 and J is TRBJ2-5, with 12 bases aligning to TRBD2. Trimming removed 8 bases from V and 4 bases from J; junction bases left unmatched: 3. Germline CDR1 is SGHRS and CDR2 is YFSETQ. The CDR3 spans 13 residues. The CDR3 protein is CASSLAGGETQYF. The DNA for the CDR3 is TGCGCCAGTTCACTAGCGGGAGGAGAGACCCAGTACTTC. Variable domain in full (rest from reference TRBV5-1 and TRBJ2-5): KAGVTQTPRYLIKTRGQQVTLSCSPISGHRSVSWYQQTPGQGLQFLFEYFSETQRNKGNFPGRFSGRQFSNSRSEMNVSTLELGDSALYLCASSLAGGETQYFGPGTRLLVL.

This clone was counted a few times. For the CDR3, the DNA is TGCGCCAGCAGCTTGGGGGGGACAGCCAATGACGAGCAGTACTTC. This translates into CASSLGGTANDEQYF. This chain connects TRBV5-1 to TRBJ2-7, with 7 bases matching TRBD1. V lost 0 bases, J lost 5 bases, and 8 bases stayed unmatched. This CDR3 spans 15 amino acids. The germline gives CDR1 SGHRS, CDR2 YFSETQ.

The chain carries TRBV14 and TRBJ2-7; D gene unclear. The CDR3 consists of 14 residues. Trimming removed 4 bases from V and 0 bases from J, with 10 bases in between. CDR1 and CDR2 (germline): SGHDN, FVKESK. In nucleotides, the CDR3 is TGTGCCAGCAGCCCTGGTATACTCTCCTACGAGCAGTACTTC. It codes for CASSPGILSYEQYF.

This chain connects TRBV29-1 to TRBJ2-2; 11 nucleotides match TRBD2. The V gene end was trimmed by 6 bases and the J gene end by 2 bases; junction bases not matched to a gene: 5. The CDR3 is 15 amino acids. Germline V lookup: CDR1 SQVTM, CDR2 ANQGSEA. DNA of the CDR3: TGCAGCGTCGTTGGGACTAGCGGAAACACCGGGGAGCTGTTTTTT. It codes for CSVVGTSGNTGELFF.

In its sample, this clone was seen a few times. The chain couples TRBV18 to TRBJ1-1, with D unresolved. The CDR3 extends over 14 amino acids. V was clipped by 2 bases and J by 3 bases, with 10 bases between them. CDR1 is KGHSH and CDR2 is LQKENI in the germline V gene. This CDR3 reads CASSPGPTHTEAFF. In DNA, the CDR3 is TGTGCCAGCTCACCAGGGCCAACCCACACTGAAGCTTTCTTT.

This clone appeared once. The chain combines TRBV4-3 with TRBJ2-3, with 10 positions matching TRBD2. V trimming: 2 bases; J trimming: 3 bases; junction bases outside the gene matches: 2. Germline lookup yields CDR1 LGHNA and CDR2 YSLEER. The CDR3 is made up of 15 amino acids. CDR3 amino acids: CASSQTSGITDTQYF. In DNA form, the CDR3 reads TGCGCCAGCAGCCAAACTAGCGGGATAACAGATACGCAGTATTTT.

Written as DNA, the CDR3 is TGTGCCACCAGCAGAGATTCAGGAGAGACCCAGTACTTC. Residues: CATSRDSGETQYF. The chain employs TRBV15 and TRBJ2-5; no firm D call. Germline CDR1 LNHNV, CDR2 YYDKDF (reference sequence). The CDR3 is 13 amino acids. V lost 0 bases to trimming and J lost 4 bases, with 6 bases between them. The whole variable domain, filled in from reference TRBV15 and TRBJ2-5, reads DAMVIQNPRYQVTQFGKPVTLSCSQTLNHNVMYWYQQKSSQAPKLLFHYYDKDFNNEADTPDNFQSRRPNTSFCFLDIRSPGLGDTAMYLCATSRDSGETQYFGPGTRLLVL.

The rearrangement uses TRBV6-2 or TRBV6-3 and TRBJ2-1, with 9 bases identical to TRBD2. CDR3 length: 18 amino acids. Germline V CDR1 and CDR2: MNHEY, SVGEGT. J was trimmed by 5 bases and V by 0 bases; bases with no gene match: 11. The chain's CDR3 is CASSYSIAGGGWDNEQFF. The CDR3 DNA reads as TGTGCCAGCAGTTACTCGATTGCGGGAGGGGGCTGGGACAATGAGCAGTTCTTC.

The V and J genes are TRBV19 and TRBJ1-4, with D perhaps TRBD1 (5 bases). V was pared by 1 base and J by 0 bases, with 12 bases between. Germline CDR1 reads LNHDA; CDR2 reads SQIVND (reference sequence). The CDR3 consists of 17 residues. DNA for the CDR3: TGTGCCAGTAGTATAGTTAGGGGCCCAGCAACTAATGAAAAACTGTTTTTT. This sequence encodes CASSIVRGPATNEKLFF.

The V gene is TRBV7-9, the J gene TRBJ2-7; D gene unclear. The V end was cut by 4 bases, the J end by 0 bases, with 10 bases between. The germline CDR1 and CDR2 sequences are SEHNR and FQNEAQ (reference sequence). The CDR3 length is 14 residues. CDR3 nucleotide sequence: TGTGCCAGCAGCTCGCGCCCGTACTCCTACGAGCAGTACTTC. Translation gives CASSSRPYSYEQYF.

The V and J genes are TRBV7-2 and TRBJ1-2, with TRBD1 as a possible D gene (5 bases). This CDR3 has 12 residues. Trimming pared 5 bases from V and 7 bases from J, leaving 11 bases between. The V gene's germline CDR1 is SGHTA and CDR2 FQGNSA. The CDR3 nucleotides are TGTGCCAGCAGCGTGGGACTGCTTGGCTACACCTTC. Its translation is CASSVGLLGYTF.

J is TRBJ2-1 and V is TRBV4-3, with a possible D match to TRBD2 (6 bases). This CDR3 is 15 amino acids long. V was clipped by 4 bases and J by 0 bases, with 10 bases between them. Germline V gene sequence: CDR1 LGHNA, CDR2 YSLEER. The CDR3 reads CASSRIGGSYNEQFF. In DNA, the CDR3 is TGCGCCAGCAGCCGCATCGGGGGCTCCTACAATGAGCAGTTCTTC.

J is TRBJ1-2 and V is TRBV19; unclear D gene. V gave up 1 base and J gave up 6 bases, with 12 bases separating them. The CDR3 covers 14 residues. Germline CDR1 reads LNHDA; CDR2 reads SQIVND (reference sequence). This CDR3 reads CASSIGGLLDGYTF. The CDR3 region has the DNA TGTGCCAGTAGTATAGGTGGCCTTCTCGATGGCTACACCTTC. Complete variable domain (other parts from reference TRBV19 and TRBJ1-2): DGGITQSPKYLFRKEGQNVTLSCEQNLNHDAMYWYRQDPGQGLRLIYYSQIVNDFQKGDIAEGYSVSREKKESFPLTVTSAQKNPTAFYLCASSIGGLLDGYTFGSGTRLTVV.

The gene calls are TRBV3-1 (or the pseudogene TRBV3-2) and TRBJ1-1; possible D gene TRBD1, 6 bases. Germline values: CDR1 LGHDT, CDR2 YNNKEL (reference sequence). V lost 4 bases and J 1 base, leaving 10 bases between the germline ends. The CDR3 loop spans 14 amino acids. The CDR3 sequence is CASSLTGRNTEAFF. CDR3 bases: TGTGCCAGCAGCCTTACAGGGAGGAACACTGAAGCTTTCTTT.

The chain is built from TRBV4-1 and TRBJ2-7; a weak D match, TRBD1 (6 bases). The CDR3 covers 15 residues. CDR1 and CDR2 (germline): MGHRA, YSYEKL. V was trimmed by 1 base and J by 3 bases, leaving 13 bases between them. The CDR3 region is CASSQGAGDGYEQYF. The CDR3 DNA follows: TGCGCCAGCAGCCAAGGAGCAGGGGACGGCTACGAGCAGTACTTC.

The CDR3 here is CASSLAANRGETQYF. CDR3 nucleotide sequence: TGTGCCAGCAGCTTAGCGGCCAACAGGGGAGAGACCCAGTACTTC. V gene TRBV7-9 combines with J gene TRBJ2-5; 7 bases agree with TRBD1. V lost 0 bases to trimming and J lost 4 bases; unmatched junction nucleotides: 5. The germline V gene encodes CDR1 SEHNR and CDR2 FQNEAQ (reference sequence). CDR3 length equals 15 residues.

The V and J genes are TRBV5-1 and TRBJ2-3; a weak D match, TRBD1 (5 bases). Germline V gives CDR1 SGHRS, CDR2 YFSETQ. This CDR3 is 14 amino acids long. The ends were cut back, 4 bases at V and 5 bases at J, with 14 bases in the middle. The CDR3 region has the DNA TGCGCCAGCAGCGGGGCTGCGCGAGGAGATACGCAGTATTTT. Amino acid sequence: CASSGAARGDTQYF.

The chain employs TRBV28 and TRBJ1-2; the match to TRBD1 covers 7 bases. V shed 6 bases and J 2 bases; nucleotides not matched to a gene: 9. CDR1 is MDHEN and CDR2 is SYDVKM in the germline V gene. This CDR3 has 15 amino acids. The CDR3 sequence: CASRGGQFANYGYTF. The CDR3 bases are TGTGCCAGCAGGGGGGGACAGTTTGCCAACTATGGCTACACCTTC.

This clone was counted once. The chain couples TRBV6-5 to TRBJ1-2, with D possibly being TRBD1 (5 bases). Trimming removed 6 bases from V and 4 bases from J, with 9 bases in between. Germline V gives CDR1 MNHEY, CDR2 SVGAGI. The CDR3 loop spans 12 amino acids. CDR3 amino acids: CASRPGGYGYTF. In DNA, the CDR3 is TGTGCCAGCAGACCGGGGGGCTATGGCTACACCTTC.

The chain recombines TRBV3-1 (or the pseudogene TRBV3-2) with TRBJ2-7, with a possible D match to TRBD1 (5 bases). V lost 7 bases, J lost 1 base, and 11 bases lay in between. Per the germline V gene, CDR1 is LGHDT and CDR2 is YNNKEL (reference sequence). The CDR3 has 13 residues. The CDR3 sequence is CASTFPGSYEQYF. The DNA for the CDR3 is TGTGCCAGCACCTTTCCAGGGTCCTACGAGCAGTACTTC.

This sequence joins TRBV11-2 and TRBJ1-5; D gene unclear. V lost 1 base, J lost 9 bases, and 13 bases lay in between. CDR1 and CDR2 (germline): SGHAT, FQNNGV. The CDR3 spans 14 residues. The CDR3 loop is CASSLGGSSGPQHF. The CDR3, as DNA: TGTGCCAGCAGCTTAGGCGGGAGCTCGGGGCCCCAGCATTTT.

The gene calls are TRBV7-9 and TRBJ2-5; 9 nucleotides agree with TRBD1. This CDR3 has 14 amino acids. Unmatched junction bases numbered 6, after V lost 5 bases and J lost 5 bases. Germline CDR1 is SEHNR and CDR2 is FQNEAQ (reference sequence). The CDR3 DNA is TGTGCCAGCAGCAATACAGGGGGCTCGGAGACCCAGTACTTC. It specifies CASSNTGGSETQYF. The full variable domain, in which reference TRBV7-9 and TRBJ2-5 provide the parts outside the CDR3, is DTGVSQNPRHKITKRGQNVTFRCDPISEHNRLYWYRQTLGQGPEFLTYFQNEAQLEKSRLLSDRFSAERPKGSFSTLEIQRTEQGDSAMYLCASSNTGGSETQYFGPGTRLLVL.

This chain connects TRBV28 to TRBJ2-5, with 10 bases fitting TRBD2. Germline V CDR1 and CDR2: MDHEN, SYDVKM. The CDR3 runs to 15 residues. After removal of 6 bases from V and 1 base from J, the junction contained 5 bases not matched to a gene. Here the CDR3 reads CASSSRTSGQETQYF. CDR3 nucleotides: TGTGCCAGCAGCTCTCGGACTAGCGGCCAAGAGACCCAGTACTTC.